These 11 T cell receptor beta chains came from one sample sequenced in a study of blood T cell repertoires in COVID-19. Using immunoSEQ multiplex PCR, the repertoire was profiled, and TCRdb retains in-frame clones only, with some absent. The table shows 200,000 to 300,000 clones, with 80% to 90% occurring only once. The sequenced material came from PBMCs or T cells enriched from blood (not recorded which). The source of these receptors is a woman between 25 and 40 years old who had recovered from COVID-19.

Comments on this clone: Other DNA sequences from this sample encode an identical CDR3 as well. The genes are TRBV28 and TRBJ1-2; possible D gene TRBD1, 5 bases. The CDR3 is made up of 11 amino acids. V was cut by 3 bases and J by 8 bases, with 7 bases left in between. Germline CDR1 reads MDHEN; CDR2 reads SYDVKM. DNA for the CDR3: TGTGCCAGCAGTTTTCAGGGCGGCTACACCTTC. Translation: CASSFQGGYTF.

This clone occurred once. The CDR3 reads CASSLRSEAFF. The CDR3 coding sequence is TGTGCCAGCAGTTTGAGAAGTGAAGCTTTCTTT. This chain links TRBV6-5 with TRBJ1-1; D unresolved. CDR3 size: 11 residues. Trimming stripped 4 bases from V and 7 bases from J, with 7 bases between. CDR1 MNHEY and CDR2 SVGAGI come from the germline V gene.

This clone has only one observation. V and J are TRBV2 and TRBJ2-6; D gene unclear. V was trimmed by 5 bases and J by 0 bases, leaving 8 bases between them. CDR1 and CDR2 (germline): SNHLY, FYNNEI. The CDR3 is 15 residues long. In nucleotides, the CDR3 is TGTGCCAGCAGTCTCAGTCGCTCTGGGGCCAACGTCCTGACTTTC. Translated, it gives CASSLSRSGANVLTF.

The chain is built from TRBV7-2 and TRBJ2-1, with D maybe TRBD2 (6 bases). Germline loops: CDR1 SGHTA, CDR2 FQGNSA. V dropped 0 bases and J dropped 9 bases, with 6 bases sitting between them. CDR3 length equals 12 residues. The CDR3: CASSLAGGEQFF. The CDR3 DNA is TGTGCCAGCAGCTTAGCCGGGGGTGAGCAGTTCTTC. Using reference TRBV7-2 and TRBJ2-1 for the parts outside the CDR3, the full variable domain is GAGVSQSPSNKVTEKGKDVELRCDPISGHTALYWYRQSLGQGLEFLIYFQGNSAPDKSGLPSDRFSAERTGGSVSTLTIQRTQQEDSAVYLCASSLAGGEQFFGPGTRLTVL.

This clone came up a few times. V and J are TRBV27 and TRBJ1-1; D gene ambiguous. This CDR3 has 15 amino acids. V gave up 4 bases and J gave up 1 base, with 13 bases separating them. Germline CDR1 MNHEY, CDR2 SMNVEV (reference sequence). CDR3 protein: CASSSANPGNTEAFF. The CDR3 nucleotides read TGTGCCAGCAGTTCAGCCAACCCGGGGAACACTGAAGCTTTCTTT.

CDR3 bases: TGTGCCACCAGTGACTCGGGACAGGGGAGCAATCAGCCCCAGCATTTT. Translated, it gives CATSDSGQGSNQPQHF. The V gene is TRBV24-1, the J gene TRBJ1-5; 10 bases are a match to TRBD1. The CDR3 has 16 residues. Germline CDR1 reads KGHDR; CDR2 reads SFDVKD. The V and J ends lost 4 bases and 1 base, in that order; junction bases with no gene match: 3.

The chain recombines TRBV4-2 with TRBJ1-5; 7 bases match TRBD1. Germline loops: CDR1 LGHNA, CDR2 YNFKEQ. CDR3 size: 16 residues. Trimming at V came to 1 base and at J to 7 bases, leaving 10 bases not matched to a gene. DNA for the CDR3: TGTGCCAGCAGCCAAGCGACCGGGACAGTAAAACAGCCCCAGCATTTT. Translated: CASSQATGTVKQPQHF.

About this clone: The same CDR3 is also encoded by other DNA sequences in this sample. The chain uses TRBV9 and TRBJ2-1; 11 positions agree with TRBD2. In germline, CDR1 is SGDLS, CDR2 YYNGEE. The length of the CDR3 is 15 residues. After removal of 3 bases from V and 3 bases from J, the junction contained 2 bases not matched to a gene. As DNA, the CDR3 is TGTGCCAGCAGCGCAACTAGCGGGAGCTACAATGAGCAGTTCTTC. Translation: CASSATSGSYNEQFF.

This clone was seen only once. The chain links TRBV4-1 to TRBJ2-2, with 13 bases aligning to TRBD2. This CDR3 is 18 amino acids long. Germline CDR1 and CDR2: MGHRA and YSYEKL. Germline trimming cut 4 bases from V and 2 bases from J; bases unmatched to any gene: 7. The CDR3 sequence is CASSRSGTSGTNTGELFF. DNA for the CDR3: TGCGCCAGCAGCCGATCCGGGACTAGCGGGACTAACACCGGGGAGCTGTTTTTT.

The chain recombines TRBV5-1 with TRBJ1-6, with D tentatively TRBD1 (6 bases). This CDR3 spans 15 amino acids. CDR1 and CDR2 from the germline V gene are SGHRS and YFSETQ. Trimming stripped 0 bases from V and 10 bases from J, with 14 bases between. The CDR3 here is CASSLGLGGESPLHF. The CDR3 coding sequence is TGCGCCAGCAGCTTGGGGCTAGGGGGAGAATCACCCCTCCACTTT.

DNA for the CDR3: TGTGCCAGCAGAAGGGGCAAGAACACTGAAGCTTTCTTT. Residues: CASRRGKNTEAFF. This rearrangement joins TRBV6-5 to TRBJ1-1; tentative D call: TRBD1 (5 bases). Germline V lookup: CDR1 MNHEY, CDR2 SVGAGI. Trimming removed 6 bases at V and 1 base at J, with 9 bases between. The CDR3 is 13 residues long.